This is a list of T cell receptor beta chains from one sample in a study of OX40 agonist ivuxolimab in advanced cancers. Assay: immunoSEQ multiplex PCR; the TCRdb copy retains only in-frame clones and omits some. The table lists 60,000 to 75,000 clones, 80% of them singletons, with approximately 1.2% in the top ten. The sample in question was CD4+ or CD8+ T cells sorted from blood, obtained in a trial of the OX40 agonist ivuxolimab. These receptor sequences come from an adult with an advanced solid tumor such as melanoma, head and neck, liver or kidney cancer. Both conserved end residues are part of each CDR3. D genes are given only for firm matches. Size values are once, few and many counts, or a class for expanded clones, and some rows have none.

v_call	j_call	clone_size	d_call	cdr3_aa	cdr3_nt
TRBV10-2	TRBJ2-2	NA	TRBD2	CASKTGGNTGELFF	TGCGCCAGCAAGACGGGGGGGAACACCGGGGAGCTGTTTTTT
TRBV18	TRBJ1-4	NA	NA	CASSPVLRDSRKLFF	TGTGCCAGCTCACCTGTCCTCAGAGATTCTCGGAAACTGTTTTTT
TRBV19	TRBJ2-3	NA	NA	CASSIPRHTDTQYF	TGTGCCAGTAGTATCCCCAGGCACACAGATACGCAGTATTTT
TRBV1	TRBJ2-3	once	NA	CTSSRESRRDTQYF	TGCACCAGCAGCCGAGAATCTAGGAGGGATACGCAGTATTTT
TRBV7-2	TRBJ1-2	NA	NA	CAGATGPGGYTF	TGTGCCGGAGCCACAGGGCCGGGAGGCTACACCTTC
TRBV5-5	TRBJ1-6	NA	NA	CASSLGANPDSPLHF	TGTGCCAGCAGCCTGGGGGCTAATCCGGATTCACCCCTCCACTTT
TRBV7-2	TRBJ1-1	NA	NA	CASSPSRLGSGAFF	TGTGCCAGCAGCCCATCCCGTCTTGGCAGCGGAGCTTTCTTT
TRBV6-5	TRBJ2-5	once	TRBD1	CASSYPGQGETQYF	TGTGCCAGCAGTTACCCCGGACAGGGGGAGACCCAGTACTTC
TRBV7-9	TRBJ2-7	NA	NA	CASSLGDTGPYEQYF	TGTGCCAGCAGCTTAGGGGACACGGGCCCGTACGAGCAGTACTTC
TRBV30	TRBJ2-2	few	TRBD2	CAWSRTRRGGIGELFF	TGTGCCTGGAGCCGCACAAGGCGGGGGGGCATCGGGGAGCTGTTTTTT
TRBV7-2	TRBJ1-2	NA	NA	CASSLAGMGDGYTF	TGTGCCAGCAGCTTAGCGGGGATGGGAGATGGCTACACCTTC
TRBV2	TRBJ1-1	NA	NA	CASRDTGNVAFF	TGTGCCAGCAGGGACACAGGGAATGTAGCTTTCTTT
TRBV2	TRBJ1-4	NA	TRBD1	CASSGGWDSNEKLFF	TGTGCCAGCAGCGGGGGCTGGGACAGTAATGAAAAACTGTTTTTT
TRBV5-1	TRBJ2-4	NA	NA	CASSLALPGGNIQYF	TGCGCCAGCAGCTTGGCCTTGCCCGGGGGAAACATTCAGTACTTC
TRBV5-8	TRBJ1-1	few	NA	CASSPGSSAFF	TGTGCCAGCAGCCCAGGGTCGTCAGCTTTCTTT
TRBV19	TRBJ2-7	NA	NA	CASSIGVKNYEQYF	TGTGCCAGTAGTATAGGCGTCAAAAACTACGAGCAGTACTTC
TRBV4-2	TRBJ2-1	NA	TRBD2	CASSQDIVRGGGTEQFF	TGTGCCAGCAGCCAAGATATAGTACGTGGCGGGGGTACCGAGCAGTTCTTC
TRBV5-1	TRBJ1-2	NA	NA	CASSLEANYGYTF	TGCGCCAGCAGCTTGGAAGCTAACTATGGCTACACCTTC
TRBV5-6	TRBJ2-7	NA	NA	CASSLGLTYEQYF	TGTGCCAGCAGCTTGGGACTGACCTACGAGCAGTACTTC
TRBV6-5	TRBJ2-6	NA	NA	CASSVNRAGANVLTF	TGTGCCAGCAGTGTCAACAGGGCTGGGGCCAACGTCCTGACTTTC
TRBV30	TRBJ1-2	few	NA	CAWRQHEAGYTF	TGTGCCTGGAGACAGCACGAGGCTGGCTACACCTTC
TRBV5-1	TRBJ1-4	NA	NA	CASSWVQDPTNEKLFF	TGCGCCAGCAGCTGGGTACAGGACCCAACTAATGAAAAACTGTTTTTT
TRBV15	TRBJ2-1	NA	NA	CATSRDTGPYNEQFF	TGTGCCACCAGCAGAGATACGGGACCCTACAATGAGCAGTTCTTC
TRBV4-2	TRBJ2-3	NA	TRBD2	CASSQGLAGGPSTDTQYF	TGTGCCAGCAGCCAAGGACTAGCGGGGGGTCCTAGCACAGATACGCAGTATTTT
TRBV6-4	TRBJ1-2	NA	NA	CASSRDENYGYTF	TGTGCCAGCAGCCGGGACGAAAACTATGGCTACACCTTC
TRBV30	TRBJ2-7	NA	TRBD2	CAWTHSGGGYEQYF	TGTGCCTGGACTCATAGCGGGGGGGGTTACGAGCAGTACTTC
TRBV6-5	TRBJ2-7	NA	TRBD2	CASRRGGLYEQYF	TGTGCCAGCAGGCGGGGGGGCCTCTACGAGCAGTACTTC
TRBV6-4	TRBJ1-2	once	TRBD1	CASSDYPGTDYGYTF	TGTGCCAGCAGTGACTACCCCGGGACAGACTATGGCTACACCTTC
TRBV7-2	TRBJ1-1	NA	NA	CASSLLQGNTEAFF	TGTGCCAGCAGCTTACTACAGGGGAACACTGAAGCTTTCTTT
TRBV5-1	TRBJ2-3	NA	NA	CASSLGLALGSIPITDTQYF	TGCGCCAGCAGCTTGGGGCTAGCTTTGGGTTCCATACCAATCACAGATACGCAGTATTTT
TRBV19	TRBJ2-5	NA	TRBD2	CASRTASGGLETQYF	TGTGCCAGTAGGACGGCCAGCGGGGGCTTAGAGACCCAGTACTTC
TRBV7-2	TRBJ2-5	NA	NA	CASSLRGETQYF	TGTGCCAGCAGCTTAAGAGGAGAGACCCAGTACTTC
TRBV4-2	TRBJ2-7	NA	NA	CASSQDLMGYEQYF	TGTGCCAGCAGCCAAGATCTTATGGGCTACGAGCAGTACTTC
TRBV18	TRBJ2-2	once	NA	CASSPGINTGELFF	TGTGCCAGCTCACCAGGGATTAACACCGGGGAGCTGTTTTTT
TRBV9	TRBJ2-1	NA	TRBD2	CASSPPAGGYNEQFF	TGTGCCAGCAGCCCCCCAGCGGGGGGTTACAATGAGCAGTTCTTC
TRBV7-9	TRBJ1-4	NA	NA	CASSLAPRDVEKLFF	TGTGCCAGCAGCTTAGCGCCCCGGGACGTTGAAAAACTGTTTTTT
TRBV5-8	TRBJ2-1	NA	NA	CASSLDGKKSYNEQFF	TGTGCCAGCAGCTTGGACGGCAAAAAGTCCTACAATGAGCAGTTCTTC
TRBV5-1	TRBJ2-6	NA	TRBD1	CASSSAGGMSGANVLTF	TGCGCCAGCAGCTCAGCAGGGGGTATGTCTGGGGCCAACGTCCTGACTTTC
TRBV6-1	TRBJ2-1	NA	TRBD1	CASSGGTGGQIYNEQFF	TGTGCCAGCAGTGGTGGGACAGGGGGCCAAATTTACAATGAGCAGTTCTTC
TRBV7-2	TRBJ2-2	NA	TRBD1	CASSAGGWDTGELFF	TGTGCCAGCAGCGCAGGGGGTTGGGACACCGGGGAGCTGTTTTTT